The clone carrying this TCR beta chain was picked up many times. Its antigen is not identified. V was pared by 5 bases and J by 4 bases, with 5 bases between. Germline lookup yields CDR1 SGHAT and CDR2 FQNNGV. The CDR3 consists of 11 residues. TCRdb re-analysed the RT-PCR reads in MiXCR, keeping a single row per CDR3 protein. This table holds approximately 500,000 distinct CDR3 sequences, about 15% found once. This entry belongs to a study of response to subunit inactivated influenza vaccine. Study observations and caveats: Authors suggested each seasonal flu vaccination may recruit only limited numbers of new T cells.

J is TRBJ2-5 and V is TRBV11-2; D ambiguous. The TCR was taken from a man aged 45-60 years who received an inactivated influenza vaccine. The starting material was PBMCs from blood, obtained about 11 days after vaccination. The CDR3 bases are TGTGCCAGCAGCCGATCAGAGACCCAGTACTTC. Encoded protein: CASSRSETQYF.